Listed below are T cell receptor beta chains from one sample, sequenced in a study of blood T cell repertoires in COVID-19. TCRdb keeps only in-frame clones here, not all; method: immunoSEQ multiplex PCR. The sample consists of 45,000 to 70,000 clones, 87% of them appearing once. The sequenced material came from peripheral blood. These receptors came from a woman between 55 and 75 years old with COVID-19, enrolled during active disease. Each CDR3 is given with its conserved first and last residue. The D gene is left open where the match is weak. The listing skips clone size in some rows; elsewhere it reads once, few, many or a size class.

>.|TRBD1|TRBV10-3|TRBJ1-2
CAISRPPMTGNYGYTF
TGTGCCATCAGCCGCCCTCCTATGACAGGGAACTATGGCTACACCTTC
>.|.|TRBV5-1|TRBJ1-3
CASSLGLKSSGNTIYF
TGCGCCAGCAGCTTGGGACTGAAATCCTCTGGAAACACCATATATTTT
>.|TRBD2|TRBV28|TRBJ2-7
CASSPGLAGALQYF
TGTGCCAGCAGCCCGGGACTAGCGGGAGCGTTGCAGTACTTC
>.|.|TRBV7-3|TRBJ2-7
CASSQGFSYEQYF
TGTGCCAGCAGCCAGGGTTTCTCCTACGAGCAGTACTTC
>.|.|TRBV11-2|TRBJ1-2
CASSSTPPRFSYGYTF
TGTGCCAGCAGCTCTACACCCCCGAGGTTCTCTTATGGCTACACCTTC
>.|.|TRBV2|TRBJ2-1
CASSGLVGSRSYNEQFF
TGTGCCAGCAGTGGATTAGTCGGGAGTCGCTCCTACAATGAGCAGTTCTTC
>.|.|TRBV18|TRBJ1-5
CASSSTGSNQPQHF
TGTGCCAGCTCATCTACAGGGAGCAATCAGCCCCAGCATTTT
>once|TRBD2|TRBV7-8|TRBJ2-1
CASSLGPRTSGTSGRKQFF
TGTGCCAGCAGCCTCGGCCCCAGGACTAGCGGGACGTCTGGGCGGAAGCAGTTCTTC
>.|.|TRBV28|TRBJ1-5
CASRGGGVNQPQHF
TGTGCCAGCCGGGGGGGAGGGGTAAATCAGCCCCAGCATTTT
>.|.|TRBV29-1|TRBJ2-1
CSVGIGPNEQFF
TGCAGCGTTGGTATTGGCCCCAATGAGCAGTTCTTC
>.|TRBD1|TRBV28|TRBJ1-5
CASSSDRAFRSNQPQHF
TGTGCCAGCAGTTCGGACAGGGCCTTTAGGAGCAATCAGCCCCAGCATTTT
>.|.|TRBV20-1|TRBJ2-2
CSARDVGELFF
TGCAGTGCTAGAGATGTAGGGGAGCTGTTTTTT